This is a list of T cell receptor beta chains from one sample in a study of cytomegalovirus exposure and HLA in healthy donors. Here immunoSEQ multiplex PCR was the method, and the copy in TCRdb shows in-frame clones only, minus some. The data contain approximately 200,000 clones, approximately 80% of them singletons. The material sequenced was PBMCs. These receptors originate from a woman in her 30s in good health and CMV-seropositive. Both conserved end residues are part of each CDR3. A D gene is named only where the DNA matches it firmly. Clone size appears in some rows only: once, few, many, or a class for an expanded clone.

cdr3_length | j_call | d_call | v_call | clone_size | cdr3_aa | cdr3_nt
11 | TRBJ2-1 | NA | TRBV6-5 | NA | CASNSGNEQFF | TGTGCCAGCAACAGTGGGAATGAGCAGTTCTTC
11 | TRBJ2-1 | NA | TRBV7-2 | few | CASSPYNEQFF | TGTGCCAGCAGCCCGTACAATGAGCAGTTCTTC
12 | TRBJ1-1 | NA | TRBV5-6 | NA | CASSPRGDEAFF | TGTGCCAGCAGCCCCCGGGGGGATGAAGCTTTCTTT
14 | TRBJ2-1 | NA | TRBV5-1 | NA | CASSLGGGVNEQFF | TGCGCCAGCAGCTTGGGAGGGGGTGTGAATGAGCAGTTCTTC
15 | TRBJ2-7 | TRBD1 | TRBV19 | NA | CASSIEGQPIYEQYF | TGTGCCAGTAGTATCGAGGGACAGCCGATCTACGAGCAGTACTTC
18 | TRBJ2-3 | TRBD2 | TRBV9 | NA | CASSVGASGRASTDTQYF | TGTGCCAGCAGCGTTGGGGCTAGCGGGAGAGCTAGCACAGATACGCAGTATTTT
14 | TRBJ2-1 | NA | TRBV2 | NA | CASSEDPRFNEQFF | TGTGCCAGCAGTGAAGATCCACGGTTTAATGAGCAGTTCTTC
13 | TRBJ2-7 | TRBD2 | TRBV18 | NA | CASSPTSSGRLYF | TGTGCCAGCTCACCGACGTCTAGCGGGAGGCTGTACTTC
17 | TRBJ2-5 | TRBD2 | TRBV9 | NA | CASSEGGGLAGTETQYF | TGTGCCAGCAGCGAGGGAGGGGGACTAGCGGGAACGGAGACCCAGTACTTC
13 | TRBJ1-2 | NA | TRBV6-5 | NA | CASRTDRSYGYTF | TGTGCCAGCAGGACCGACAGGAGCTATGGCTACACCTTC
16 | TRBJ2-5 | TRBD2 | TRBV15 | once | CATSRASGRARETQYF | TGTGCCACCAGCAGGGCTAGCGGGAGGGCCAGGGAGACCCAGTACTTC
13 | TRBJ1-1 | NA | TRBV6-5 | NA | CASVPESNTEAFF | TGTGCCAGCGTCCCGGAGTCGAACACTGAAGCTTTCTTT
16 | TRBJ1-1 | NA | TRBV30 | NA | CAWSVGGGALGTEAFF | TGTGCCTGGAGTGTAGGGGGAGGGGCTTTGGGCACTGAAGCTTTCTTT
17 | TRBJ2-3 | TRBD2 | TRBV11-2 | NA | CASSLQLAGVGTDTQYF | TGTGCCAGCAGCTTGCAATTAGCGGGAGTGGGGACAGATACGCAGTATTTT